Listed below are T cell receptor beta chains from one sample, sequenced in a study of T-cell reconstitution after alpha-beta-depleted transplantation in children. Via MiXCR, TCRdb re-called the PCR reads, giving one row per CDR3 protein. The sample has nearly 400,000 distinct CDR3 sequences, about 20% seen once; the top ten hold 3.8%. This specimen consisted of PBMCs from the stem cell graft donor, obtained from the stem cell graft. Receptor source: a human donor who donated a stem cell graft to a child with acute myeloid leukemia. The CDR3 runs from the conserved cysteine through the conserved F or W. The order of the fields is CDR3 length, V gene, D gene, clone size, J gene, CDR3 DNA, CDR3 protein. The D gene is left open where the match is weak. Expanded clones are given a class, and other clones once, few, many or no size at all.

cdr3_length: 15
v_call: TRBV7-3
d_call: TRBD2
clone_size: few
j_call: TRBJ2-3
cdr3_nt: TGTGCCAGCAGCCTAACGGGACTAGGGGAAGATACGCAGTATTTT
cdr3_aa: CASSLTGLGEDTQYF

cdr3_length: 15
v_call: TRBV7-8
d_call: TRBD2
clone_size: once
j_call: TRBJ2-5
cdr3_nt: TGTGCCAGCAGACCGACTAGCGGGATCCCAGGGGCCCAGTACTTC
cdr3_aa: CASRPTSGIPGAQYF

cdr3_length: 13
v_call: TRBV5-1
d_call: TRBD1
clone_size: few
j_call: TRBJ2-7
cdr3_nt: TGCGCCAGCAGCCAAGGACAGGGGGATGTGCAGTACTTC
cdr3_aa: CASSQGQGDVQYF

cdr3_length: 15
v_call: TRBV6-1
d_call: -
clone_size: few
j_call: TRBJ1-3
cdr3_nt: TGTGCCAGCAGCGCGGGATCTAGCTCTGGAAACACCATATATTTT
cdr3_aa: CASSAGSSSGNTIYF

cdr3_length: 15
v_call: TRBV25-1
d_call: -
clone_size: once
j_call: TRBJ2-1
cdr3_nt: TGTGCCAGCAGTGAATTTAACCAGGGAGGCAATGAGCAGTTCTTC
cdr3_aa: CASSEFNQGGNEQFF

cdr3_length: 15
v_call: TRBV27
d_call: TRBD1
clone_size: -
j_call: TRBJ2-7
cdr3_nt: TGTGCCAGCAGGGACCTTGGACAGGGGGGCAACGAGCAGTACTTC
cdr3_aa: CASRDLGQGGNEQYF

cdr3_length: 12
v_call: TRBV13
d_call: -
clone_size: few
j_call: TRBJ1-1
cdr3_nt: TGTGCCAGCAGAAGGGGAACTGTGGAAGCTTTCTTT
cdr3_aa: CASRRGTVEAFF

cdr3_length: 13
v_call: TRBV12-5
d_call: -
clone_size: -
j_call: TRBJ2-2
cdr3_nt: TGTGCTAGTGGTTTGCGGGACACCGGGGAGCTGTTTTTT
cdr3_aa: CASGLRDTGELFF

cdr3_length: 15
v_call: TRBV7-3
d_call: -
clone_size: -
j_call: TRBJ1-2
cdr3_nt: TGTGCCAGCAGCCCACAGGGCGGTGGGAACTATGGCTACACCTTC
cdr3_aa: CASSPQGGGNYGYTF

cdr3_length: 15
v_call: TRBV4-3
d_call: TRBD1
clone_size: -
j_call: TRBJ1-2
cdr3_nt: TGCGCCAGCAGCCAAGACCGGGACAGGGTGTGGGGCTACACCTTC
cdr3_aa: CASSQDRDRVWGYTF

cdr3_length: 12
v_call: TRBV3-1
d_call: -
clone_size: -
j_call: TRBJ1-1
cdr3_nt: TGTGCCAGCAGCCAAGTACGGGGGGTGGCTTTCTTT
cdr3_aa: CASSQVRGVAFF

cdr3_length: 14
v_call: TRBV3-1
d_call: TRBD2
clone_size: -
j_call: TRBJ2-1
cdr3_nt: TGTGCCAGCAGCCAACTAGCGGGAGAGGGTGAGCAGTTCTTC
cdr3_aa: CASSQLAGEGEQFF

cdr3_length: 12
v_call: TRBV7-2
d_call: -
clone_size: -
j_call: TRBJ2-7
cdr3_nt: TGTGCCAGCAGCTACGAGGTAGGAGAGCAGTACTTC
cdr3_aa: CASSYEVGEQYF

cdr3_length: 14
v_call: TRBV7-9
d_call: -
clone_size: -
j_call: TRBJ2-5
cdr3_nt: TGTGCCAGCAGTGCCAACAAGGGGAGAGAGACCCAGTACTTC
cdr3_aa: CASSANKGRETQYF

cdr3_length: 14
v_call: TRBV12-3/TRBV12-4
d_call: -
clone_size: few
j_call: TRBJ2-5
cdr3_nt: TGTGCCAGCAACTTAGGGGCGTACCAAGAGACCCAGTACTTC
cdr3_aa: CASNLGAYQETQYF

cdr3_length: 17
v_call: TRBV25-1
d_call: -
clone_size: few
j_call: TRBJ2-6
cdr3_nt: TGTGCCAGCGAGACACGGGGACCAGGGTCTGGGGCCAACGTCCTGACTTTC
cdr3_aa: CASETRGPGSGANVLTF

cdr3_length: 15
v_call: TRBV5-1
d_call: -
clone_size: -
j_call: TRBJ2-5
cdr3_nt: TGCGCCAGCAGCTCCCTAAAGACGGACCAAGAGACCCAGTACTTC
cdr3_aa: CASSSLKTDQETQYF

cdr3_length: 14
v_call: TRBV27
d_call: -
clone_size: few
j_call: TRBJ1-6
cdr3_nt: TGTGCCAGCAGGCCGTCAGTGGATGGATCACCCCTCCACTTT
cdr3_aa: CASRPSVDGSPLHF

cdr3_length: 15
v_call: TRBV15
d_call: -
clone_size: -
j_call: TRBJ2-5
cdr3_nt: TGTGCCACCAGCACCAACTTGGGGGATGACGAGACCCAGTACTTC
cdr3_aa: CATSTNLGDDETQYF

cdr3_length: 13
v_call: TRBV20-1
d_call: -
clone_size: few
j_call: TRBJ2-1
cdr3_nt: TGCAGTGCTAGTACAAGGGACTACAATGAGCAGTTCTTC
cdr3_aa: CSASTRDYNEQFF

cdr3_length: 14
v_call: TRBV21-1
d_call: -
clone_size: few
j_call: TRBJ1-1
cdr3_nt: TGTGCCAGCAGCCGTATCGGGGACGACACTGAAGCTTTCTTT
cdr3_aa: CASSRIGDDTEAFF

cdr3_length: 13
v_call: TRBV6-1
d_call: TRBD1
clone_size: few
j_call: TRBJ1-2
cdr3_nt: TGTGCCGCTCGACAGGGCGGGTTCTATGGCTACACCTTC
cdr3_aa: CAARQGGFYGYTF

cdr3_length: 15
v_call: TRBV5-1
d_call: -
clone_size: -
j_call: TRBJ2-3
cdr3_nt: TGCGCCAGCAGCCCGAGCGGGTTGAGCACAGATACGCAGTATTTT
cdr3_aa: CASSPSGLSTDTQYF

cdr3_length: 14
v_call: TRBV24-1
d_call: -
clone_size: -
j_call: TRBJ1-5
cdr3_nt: TGTGCCACCAGTGATCCAACGGGCAATCAGCCCCAGCATTTT
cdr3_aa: CATSDPTGNQPQHF